The next 22 T cell receptor beta chains were all read from a single sample in a study of blood T cells in healthy people across ages (dated by TCRdb to the mid-2010s). The library was obtained by 5' RACE. This sample was sequenced with an Illumina HiSeq 2500. A second PCR of roughly 7 to 11 cycles was performed with a sample-barcoded 5' primer and a J-beta primer mix. The raw public data were reprocessed by TCRdb itself: fastp quality trimming at Q25, MiXCR clonotype calling, in-frame beta chains only. Merged by CDR3 protein, the rows form single entries marked with the most common genes and DNA. The sample table contains 750,000 to 1,000,000 distinct CDR3 sequences; only one count was recorded for roughly 28% of them. Together, the top ten hold more than 8.5% of the sample. This same sample was also taken into another study, of T cells of mothers and their children.

Sequencing was carried out using blood. The receptors originated from a woman in her forties in good health.

About this clonotype itself: A much bigger clone sits one base away, suggesting this may be a read error. The chain employs TRBV20-1 and TRBJ2-7, with 9 positions matching TRBD1. From germline, CDR1 is DFQATT and CDR2 SNEGSKA (reference sequence). The CDR3 length is 12 residues. The CDR3 reads CKAGQGRHEQYF. The DNA for the CDR3 is TGCAAGGCGGGACAGGGACGGCACGAGCAGTACTTC.

The chain recombines TRBV29-1 with TRBJ2-4, with 10 nucleotides matching TRBD1. The J call could be wrong; TRBJ2-7 is a better fit for the DNA end. The CDR3 consists of 13 residues. Germline CDR1 reads SQVTM; CDR2 reads ANQGSEA. The CDR3 region is CSGVWTGGNEQYF. CDR3 nucleotide sequence: TGCAGCGGGGTCTGGACAGGGGGAAACGAGCAGTACTTC.

The J gene is TRBJ2-7, the V gene TRBV27, with 10 bases fitting TRBD2. The V gene end was trimmed by 4 bases and the J gene end by 7 bases; junction bases not matched to a gene: 13. Germline V lookup: CDR1 MNHEY, CDR2 SMNVEV (reference sequence). The CDR3 length is 16 residues. The CDR3 protein is CASSSQTSGAPNEQYF. The CDR3 DNA is TGTGCCAGCAGTTCCCAAACTAGCGGGGCACCCAATGAGCAGTACTTC.

This clonotype has more than one count but fewer than ten. At one end the junction does not follow the germline gene, possibly because of a read error. The rearrangement uses TRBV4-1 and TRBJ2-1; 12 bases are shared with TRBD2. This CDR3 region has 16 residues. Germline V gene lookup returns CDR1 MGHRA and CDR2 YSYEKL. The CDR3 sequence is CVSSQETSGGYNEQFF. For the CDR3, the DNA is TGCGTCAGCAGCCAAGAGACTAGCGGGGGTTACAATGAGCAGTTCTTC.

This clonotype was observed many times. The V call is TRBV12-3 or TRBV12-4, the J call TRBJ2-7; D remains unclear. V gave up 3 bases and J gave up 5 bases, with 8 bases separating them. This CDR3 contains 12 residues. This CDR3 is CASSFSVNEQYF. Here the CDR3 DNA reads TGTGCCAGCAGTTTTTCGGTGAACGAGCAGTACTTC.

Turning to this clonotype: The germline gene is not matched at one end of the junction; a read error may be the cause. V usage is TRBV12-3 or TRBV12-4 and J usage is TRBJ2-7; D remains ambiguous. The CDR3 spans 11 residues. The CDR3 DNA reads as TGTACCAGCAGTTTATACGGTGAGCAGTACTTC. Amino acid sequence: CTSSLYGEQYF.

This clonotype was observed a few times. This chain uses TRBV15 with TRBJ1-4, with D possibly TRBD1 on 6 matching bases. In germline, CDR1 is LNHNV, CDR2 YYDKDF (reference sequence). The CDR3 covers 18 residues. Trimming left V 0 bases short and J 0 bases short, with 14 bases between. The CDR3 region is CATSRDRGAGATNEKLFF. The DNA of the CDR3 is TGTGCCACCAGCAGAGATAGGGGAGCAGGGGCAACTAATGAAAAACTGTTTTTT.

On this clonotype: At one end, the junction sequence differs from germline, possibly due to a read error. The chain links TRBV7-2 to TRBJ2-2, with D perhaps given as TRBD1 or TRBD2 (7 bases each). This CDR3 is built from 14 residues. Germline values: CDR1 SGHTA, CDR2 FQGNSA. The CDR3 region is CAGRGGRLAGELFF. DNA of the CDR3: TGTGCCGGCAGGGGGGGGAGACTCGCCGGGGAGCTGTTTTTT.

The chain is built from TRBV2 and TRBJ2-7; D remains ambiguous. Germline V gene lookup returns CDR1 SNHLY and CDR2 FYNNEI. This CDR3 has 13 amino acids. V was cut by 6 bases and J by 6 bases, with 15 bases left in between. The CDR3 bases are TGTGCCAGCAGGGACGGACCACCCACCGAGCAGTACTTC. Encoded protein: CASRDGPPTEQYF. The full variable domain, with the rest looked up from reference TRBV2 and TRBJ2-7, is EPEVTQTPSHQVTQMGQEVILRCVPISNHLYFYWYRQILGQKVEFLVSFYNNEISEKSEIFDDQFSVERPDGSNFTLKIRSTKLEDSAMYFCASRDGPPTEQYFGPGTRLTVT.

The chain couples TRBV6-2 or TRBV6-3 to TRBJ2-5; D call uncertain. This CDR3 is 13 amino acids long. With 6 bases removed from V and 10 bases from J, the gap between germline ends came to 18 bases. CDR1 MNHEY and CDR2 SVGEGT come from the germline V gene. The CDR3 nucleotides are TGTGCCAGCAGCAACGCCGACCCCCCGGTCCAGTACTTC. Amino acid sequence: CASSNADPPVQYF.

This clonotype was detected ten times or more. This sequence joins TRBV20-1 and TRBJ2-5; tentative D call: TRBD2 (7 bases). Germline V CDR1 and CDR2: DFQATT, SNEGSKA (reference sequence). The length of the CDR3 is 15 residues. V was shortened by 3 bases and J by 2 bases, with 16 bases between the two germline ends. The CDR3 DNA sequence: TGCAGTGCTAGGGAGGGGGGGTCGTGGCAAGAGACCCAGTACTTC. Translated: CSAREGGSWQETQYF.

This clonotype was seen only a few times. The chain employs TRBV20-1 and TRBJ2-5, with TRBD2 identical over 13 bases. The CDR3 loop spans 15 amino acids. The germline gives CDR1 DFQATT, CDR2 SNEGSKA (reference sequence). The V segment lost 6 bases and the J segment 7 bases; nucleotides outside the gene matches: 11. This chain's CDR3 is CSAGTSGAAFGTQYF. In DNA, the CDR3 is TGCAGTGCCGGGACTAGCGGGGCCGCGTTCGGGACCCAGTACTTC.

This clonotype came up many times. The J gene is TRBJ2-7, the V gene TRBV7-2; the D gene is possibly TRBD1 (6 bases). The CDR3 consists of 16 residues. Germline assignment: CDR1 SGHTA and CDR2 FQGNSA. Trimming shortened V by 1 base and J by 0 bases, and 13 bases separated the two germline ends. The CDR3 region has the DNA TGTGCCAGCAGCTTAGGTGGGGGCACAAGCTCCTACGAGCAGTACTTC. Protein: CASSLGGGTSSYEQYF. Full variable domain (outside the CDR3, taken from reference TRBV7-2 and TRBJ2-7): GAGVSQSPSNKVTEKGKDVELRCDPISGHTALYWYRQSLGQGLEFLIYFQGNSAPDKSGLPSDRFSAERTGGSVSTLTIQRTQQEDSAVYLCASSLGGGTSSYEQYFGPGTRLTVT.

This sequence joins TRBV4-2 and TRBJ2-1; D gene ambiguous. Germline CDR1 reads LGHNA; CDR2 reads YNFKEQ. The germline V and J ends were trimmed by 0 bases and 0 bases, with 6 bases remaining between them. The CDR3 is made up of 15 amino acids. CDR3 region: CASSQEPSSYNEQFF. The CDR3 DNA is TGTGCCAGCAGCCAAGAGCCGAGCTCCTACAATGAGCAGTTCTTC.

This clonotype was recorded many times. V gene TRBV28 combines with J gene TRBJ2-7, with 7 nucleotides matching TRBD1. V was clipped by 6 bases and J by 1 base; unmatched bases: 12. Germline CDR1 MDHEN, CDR2 SYDVKM. The length of the CDR3 is 16 residues. CDR3 in amino acids: CASRDYRGRGSYEQYF. The CDR3 coding sequence is TGTGCCAGCAGGGATTACAGGGGACGAGGGTCCTACGAGCAGTACTTC.

The rearrangement joins TRBV4-1 to TRBJ2-6, with unresolved D. With 1 base removed from V and 1 base from J, the gap between germline ends came to 5 bases. The length of the CDR3 is 15 residues. From germline, CDR1 is MGHRA and CDR2 YSYEKL. This CDR3 is CASSQGQSGANVLTF. The CDR3 coding sequence is TGCGCCAGCAGCCAAGGCCAGTCTGGGGCCAACGTCCTGACTTTC.

The rearrangement links TRBV10-3 to TRBJ1-2, with 9 bases lining up with TRBD1. After removal of 0 bases from V and 4 bases from J, the junction contained 3 bases not matched to a gene. The germline gives CDR1 ENHRY, CDR2 SYGVKD. This CDR3 is 15 amino acids long. CDR3 residues: CAISESTGGLYGYTF. The DNA for the CDR3 is TGTGCCATCAGTGAGTCGACAGGGGGGCTCTATGGCTACACCTTC.

In this sample, this clonotype turned up many times. The chain recombines TRBV3-1 with TRBJ2-7, with TRBD1 matching 7 bases. CDR1 and CDR2 from the germline V gene are LGHDT and YNNKEL (reference sequence). The CDR3 loop spans 16 amino acids. The V segment lost 6 bases and the J segment 1 base; nucleotides outside the gene matches: 12. CDR3 in DNA: TGTGCCAGCAGTCGGGGAACAGGGGACCTATCCTACGAGCAGTACTTC. It encodes CASSRGTGDLSYEQYF.

The J gene is TRBJ1-2, the V gene TRBV6-6; D is uncertain. CDR1 and CDR2 from the germline V gene are MNHNY and SVGAGI (reference sequence). The CDR3 is 13 amino acids. V dropped 2 bases and J dropped 6 bases, with 10 bases sitting between them. The CDR3 protein is CASSYRVSDGYTF. The CDR3 region has the DNA TGTGCCAGCAGTTACCGGGTCTCCGATGGCTACACCTTC.

This clonotype was observed many times. The chain has TRBV27 and TRBJ2-7; 11 positions match TRBD1. Germline V gene lookup returns CDR1 MNHEY and CDR2 SMNVEV (reference sequence). The CDR3 runs 15 residues. The trim removed 7 bases at V and 1 base at J, leaving 6 bases unmatched. In DNA, the CDR3 is TGTGCCAGCATGATCGGGACAGGGGGATCCTACGAGCAGTACTTC. Translating it yields CASMIGTGGSYEQYF.

This clonotype was detected many times. The chain links TRBV5-1 to TRBJ2-7, with D possibly matching TRBD1 (6 bases). Deletions cut 4 bases from V and 5 bases from J, with 22 bases between. The CDR3 length is 16 residues. Looked up from germline, CDR1 is SGHRS and CDR2 is YFSETQ. CDR3 region: CASSPLKVTGMDEQYF. Here the CDR3 DNA reads TGCGCCAGCAGCCCGCTAAAGGTAACAGGGATGGACGAGCAGTACTTC.

Only one count was recorded for this clonotype. Being one base from a much bigger clone, this may be a read error. DNA of the CDR3: TGTGCCAGCAGTTCCGGGACAGGGAATGCTGGGGCCAACGTCCGGACTTTC. It specifies CASSSGTGNAGANVRTF. V gene TRBV28 combines with J gene TRBJ2-6; 9 bases agree with TRBD1. Germline V gene sequence: CDR1 MDHEN, CDR2 SYDVKM. The CDR3 runs to 17 residues.